This is a list of T cell receptor beta chains from one sample in a study of blood T cells in healthy people across ages. Each CDR3 protein gets one entry after TCRdb re-called the 5' RACE reads with MiXCR. The repertoire holds 1.5 million to 2 million distinct CDR3 sequences, around half seen once, with about 2.1% in the top ten. Input material: blood. The receptor source for this set is a woman aged 40 to 49 in good health. The conserved cysteine and the conserved F or W are not part of the CDR3 here. Each record gives: V gene, clone size, CDR3 protein. Clone size is shown for a subset of rows, as once, few, many or a class of expanded clone.

TRBV3-1 once ASSQGIGNEQF
TRBV12-3/TRBV12-4 . ASSLGGVVSQPQH
TRBV25-1 . ASRARSGTGEQF
TRBV7-8 . ASSRYGFASSGANVLT
TRBV6-1 . ASSEGLAGVLGNTEAF
TRBV7-3 . ASSQGPPPDTQY
TRBV11-2 . ASSLDRAVYT
TRBV4-2 few ASSQTPQGADTQY
TRBV4-2 many ASSQEGRETQY
TRBV20-1 . SARDPWTARNTDTQY
TRBV20-1 . SARKALNTEAF